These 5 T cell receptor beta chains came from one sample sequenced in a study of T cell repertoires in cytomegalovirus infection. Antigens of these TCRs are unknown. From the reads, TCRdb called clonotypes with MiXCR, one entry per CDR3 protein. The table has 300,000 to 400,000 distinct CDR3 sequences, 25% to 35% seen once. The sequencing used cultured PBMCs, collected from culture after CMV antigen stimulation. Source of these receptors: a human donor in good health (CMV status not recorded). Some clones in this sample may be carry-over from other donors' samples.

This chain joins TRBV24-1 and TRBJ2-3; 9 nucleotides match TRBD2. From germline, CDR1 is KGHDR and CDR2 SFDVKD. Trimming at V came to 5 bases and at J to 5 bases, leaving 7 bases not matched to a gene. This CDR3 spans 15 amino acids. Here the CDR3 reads CATSAKRGAGDTQYF. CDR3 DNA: TGTGCCACCAGTGCTAAGCGGGGGGCGGGAGATACGCAGTATTTT.

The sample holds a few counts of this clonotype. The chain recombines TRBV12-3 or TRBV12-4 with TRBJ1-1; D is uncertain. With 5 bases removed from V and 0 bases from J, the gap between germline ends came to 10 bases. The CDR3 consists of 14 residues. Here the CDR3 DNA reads TGTGCCAGCAGTCTCACAAGTATGAACACTGAAGCTTTCTTT. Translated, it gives CASSLTSMNTEAFF.

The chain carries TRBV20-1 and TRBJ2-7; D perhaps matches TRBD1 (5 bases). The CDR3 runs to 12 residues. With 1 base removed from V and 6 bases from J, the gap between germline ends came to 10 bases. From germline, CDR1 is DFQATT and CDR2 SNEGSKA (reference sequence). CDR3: CSARASGSEQYF. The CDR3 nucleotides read TGCAGTGCTAGAGCCTCAGGGTCCGAGCAGTACTTC.

CDR3 DNA: TGTGCCACCAGTGACACCCATCCTGCGTTGTCTGGGGCCAACGTCCTGACTTTC. It codes for CATSDTHPALSGANVLTF. V is TRBV24-1 and J is TRBJ2-6, with no clear D. Per germline, CDR1 KGHDR and CDR2 SFDVKD. Trimming cost V 4 bases and J 1 base, with 16 bases left between them. This CDR3 is 18 amino acids long.

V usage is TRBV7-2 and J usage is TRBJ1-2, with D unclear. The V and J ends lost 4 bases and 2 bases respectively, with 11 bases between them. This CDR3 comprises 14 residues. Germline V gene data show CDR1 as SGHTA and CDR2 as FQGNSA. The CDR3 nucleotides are TGTGCCAGCAGCTCCAGAGTGGAAAACTATGGCTACACCTTC. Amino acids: CASSSRVENYGYTF.